This TCR beta chain was captured by sequencing in a study of Ad26.COV2.S vaccination and SARS-CoV-2 variants. For the study at large: In the study, Ad26.COV2.S was injected intramuscularly once, or twice 56 days apart.

The V gene lost 3 bases and the J gene lost 1 base, with 4 bases spanning the gap. Germline-derived CDR1 and CDR2 are MNHNS and SASEGT. This CDR3 comprises 12 residues. Sample treatment: about 20 received Ad26.COV2.S at low or high dose, single or two shots; 5 received placebo; per-sample allocation not given. Specimens were obtained on day 63 following the first vaccine or placebo injection. Profiled with immunoSEQ multiplex PCR; TCRdb holds only in-frame clones, not every one. This sample has 410,000 or so clones, with around 92% found just once. The chain joins TRBV6-1 to TRBJ2-7, with D unresolved. The sequences come from peripheral blood, collected in a trial of Ad26.COV2.S vaccine versus placebo. The receptor comes from a person between 18 and 65 years old who received the Ad26.COV2.S COVID-19 vaccine or a placebo. CDR3 DNA sequence: TGTGCCAGCAGTGACCCGTCCTACGAGCAGTACTTC. It is translated as CASSDPSYEQYF.